This T cell receptor beta chain derives from a study of T cells in Graves' hyperthyroidism and ophthalmopathy (dated by TCRdb to between 2019 and 2020). About the study as a whole: Peripheral blood was sampled at the time of initial diagnosis, prior to any treatment. A discovery cohort of around 100 patients, approximately 44 with Graves' ophthalmopathy and about 58 with stable Graves' hyperthyroidism, was used to find distinguishing TCR V-J signatures. An independent validation cohort of under 20 hyperthyroidism patients and 17 patients who later progressed to ophthalmopathy tested prospective prediction of ophthalmopathy. The 100 discovery patients were randomly divided into training and test sets at a 7:3 ratio. In roughly six Graves' hyperthyroidism patients, the study also compared T-cell repertoires from thyroid tissue with T-cell repertoires from blood. After blood sampling, hyperthyroidism patients were treated with methimazole at a starting dose of 30 mg daily, and ophthalmopathy patients were treated with high-dose intravenous methylprednisolone. According to the paper, TCR Vbeta CDR3 sequencing was carried out on over 130 peripheral blood samples, which came from fewer than 50 ophthalmopathy, under 80 hyperthyroidism and roughly 17 progressor patients. General study outcomes and caveats: Ophthalmopathy was separated from stable hyperthyroidism by a 13 V-J signature model, with approximately 85% sensitivity and about 81% specificity obtained in cross-validation and 80%/75% obtained in testing. No statistical method was used to set the sample size in advance, and investigators knew the group allocation. Blood samples also contained most of the expanded thyroid clonotypes (frequency above 0.001), which suggests that blood repertoires may reflect thyroid immune responses. In validation, the model predicted progression to ophthalmopathy with roughly 70% sensitivity and 72.22% specificity, a median of approximately 6.5 months before onset.

Graves' hyperthyroidism was defined as stable when no progression to ophthalmopathy occurred over 18 months of follow-up. Hyperthyroidism patients were newly diagnosed, had a disease duration of under 2 months, and were aged 18 to 65 years. The study excluded patients with uncontrolled infections, other autoimmune diseases, pregnancy or lactation. Diagnoses were based on clinical symptoms, serum thyroxine and TRAb, thyroid ultrasound and orbital computed tomography. PBMCs were isolated from more than 9 ml of fresh peripheral blood by Ficoll-Paque density gradient centrifugation. Total RNA was extracted with Trizol reagent, and quality was checked on an Agilent 2100 Bioanalyzer. This clonotype occurred many times. This clone's antigen is unknown. No base quality information exists; no much larger clone differs at one position. The TCR beta CDR3 regions were amplified from RNA transcripts. A first-round RT-PCR of the TCR CDR3 used the HTBI primer set with the Qiagen OneStep RT-PCR kit. Libraries were constructed in a second round of multiplex PCR, after which size selection and purification were carried out. Sequencing of the libraries was done on an Illumina HiSeq2000 using paired-end 100 bp reads. As for how the authors treated the data: Raw data were processed with SOAPnuke, discarding reads with adapters, uncalled bases, mean Phred below 15, or no exact constant-primer or identifier match. COPE v1.2.5 was used to merge high-quality paired reads, and clonotypes were defined as unique nucleotide sequences. MiTCR v1.1 was used to align the clonotypes against IMGT TRBV, TRBD and TRBJ reference segments. Only V-J combinations with frequency above 0.0001, covering 99% to 99.2% of repertoires, were analysed. A TCS score was defined as the ratio between F50 (clonal expansion) and ExV (chaos), using BLOSUM62-based TCRdist between CDR3 peptides within each V-J. Welch's t-statistics and random forest reduced around 510 V-J features to 10 to 15, which were used in a naive Bayes classifier (R e1071). TCRdb trimmed public reads at Q25 via fastp, called clones via MiXCR and kept in-frame beta chains. Rows with one shared CDR3 protein collapse into an entry with the most common genes and DNA. TCRdb's processing, not the study's, gives the V and J calls here. The sample table lists some 550,000 distinct CDR3 sequences, less than 25% of them with a count of one. Jointly, the top ten make up 26% of the sample.

CDR1 KGHDR and CDR2 SFDVKD were looked up in the germline V gene. The CDR3 sequence holds 17 residues, the cysteine and phenylalanine included. Of the read, only the CDR3 DNA is kept; its 51 bases are in frame from base 1. Trimming at the junction amounts to 1 base on V and 0 bases on J, and the germline ends lie 14 bases apart. Sequencing was performed on blood. The chain joins TRBV24-1 to TRBJ2-5, with TRBD2 perhaps the D gene, on 7 matching bases. The source is a man between 18 and 35 years old with Graves' hyperthyroidism. In nucleotide form, the sequence is TGTGCCACCAGTGATTTAACGGCGGGGGCATACCAAGAGACCCAGTACTTC. Translation gives CATSDLTAGAYQETQYF.